This T cell receptor beta chain was sequenced in a study of T-cell reconstitution after alpha-beta-depleted transplantation in children. In germline, CDR1 is KGHSH, CDR2 LQKENI. The CDR3 has 16 residues. Deletions cut 0 bases from V and 0 bases from J, with 12 bases between. Unique molecular identifiers were used in preparing the TCRbeta library. TCRdb ran MiXCR on the PCR reads and lists one entry per CDR3 protein. The table records around 370,000 distinct CDR3 sequences, about a tenth of them present only once. This clonotype was seen repeatedly, ten times or more. This TCR derives from a human donor who donated a stem cell graft to a child with acute lymphoblastic leukemia. The V call is TRBV18, the J call TRBJ2-7; a possible D gene is TRBD2 (5 bases). The specimen comprised PBMCs from the stem cell graft donor, sampled from the stem cell graft. In nucleotides, the CDR3 is TGTGCCAGCTCACCACCGGGGAGCCCTCTCTCCTACGAGCAGTACTTC. Protein sequence: CASSPPGSPLSYEQYF.